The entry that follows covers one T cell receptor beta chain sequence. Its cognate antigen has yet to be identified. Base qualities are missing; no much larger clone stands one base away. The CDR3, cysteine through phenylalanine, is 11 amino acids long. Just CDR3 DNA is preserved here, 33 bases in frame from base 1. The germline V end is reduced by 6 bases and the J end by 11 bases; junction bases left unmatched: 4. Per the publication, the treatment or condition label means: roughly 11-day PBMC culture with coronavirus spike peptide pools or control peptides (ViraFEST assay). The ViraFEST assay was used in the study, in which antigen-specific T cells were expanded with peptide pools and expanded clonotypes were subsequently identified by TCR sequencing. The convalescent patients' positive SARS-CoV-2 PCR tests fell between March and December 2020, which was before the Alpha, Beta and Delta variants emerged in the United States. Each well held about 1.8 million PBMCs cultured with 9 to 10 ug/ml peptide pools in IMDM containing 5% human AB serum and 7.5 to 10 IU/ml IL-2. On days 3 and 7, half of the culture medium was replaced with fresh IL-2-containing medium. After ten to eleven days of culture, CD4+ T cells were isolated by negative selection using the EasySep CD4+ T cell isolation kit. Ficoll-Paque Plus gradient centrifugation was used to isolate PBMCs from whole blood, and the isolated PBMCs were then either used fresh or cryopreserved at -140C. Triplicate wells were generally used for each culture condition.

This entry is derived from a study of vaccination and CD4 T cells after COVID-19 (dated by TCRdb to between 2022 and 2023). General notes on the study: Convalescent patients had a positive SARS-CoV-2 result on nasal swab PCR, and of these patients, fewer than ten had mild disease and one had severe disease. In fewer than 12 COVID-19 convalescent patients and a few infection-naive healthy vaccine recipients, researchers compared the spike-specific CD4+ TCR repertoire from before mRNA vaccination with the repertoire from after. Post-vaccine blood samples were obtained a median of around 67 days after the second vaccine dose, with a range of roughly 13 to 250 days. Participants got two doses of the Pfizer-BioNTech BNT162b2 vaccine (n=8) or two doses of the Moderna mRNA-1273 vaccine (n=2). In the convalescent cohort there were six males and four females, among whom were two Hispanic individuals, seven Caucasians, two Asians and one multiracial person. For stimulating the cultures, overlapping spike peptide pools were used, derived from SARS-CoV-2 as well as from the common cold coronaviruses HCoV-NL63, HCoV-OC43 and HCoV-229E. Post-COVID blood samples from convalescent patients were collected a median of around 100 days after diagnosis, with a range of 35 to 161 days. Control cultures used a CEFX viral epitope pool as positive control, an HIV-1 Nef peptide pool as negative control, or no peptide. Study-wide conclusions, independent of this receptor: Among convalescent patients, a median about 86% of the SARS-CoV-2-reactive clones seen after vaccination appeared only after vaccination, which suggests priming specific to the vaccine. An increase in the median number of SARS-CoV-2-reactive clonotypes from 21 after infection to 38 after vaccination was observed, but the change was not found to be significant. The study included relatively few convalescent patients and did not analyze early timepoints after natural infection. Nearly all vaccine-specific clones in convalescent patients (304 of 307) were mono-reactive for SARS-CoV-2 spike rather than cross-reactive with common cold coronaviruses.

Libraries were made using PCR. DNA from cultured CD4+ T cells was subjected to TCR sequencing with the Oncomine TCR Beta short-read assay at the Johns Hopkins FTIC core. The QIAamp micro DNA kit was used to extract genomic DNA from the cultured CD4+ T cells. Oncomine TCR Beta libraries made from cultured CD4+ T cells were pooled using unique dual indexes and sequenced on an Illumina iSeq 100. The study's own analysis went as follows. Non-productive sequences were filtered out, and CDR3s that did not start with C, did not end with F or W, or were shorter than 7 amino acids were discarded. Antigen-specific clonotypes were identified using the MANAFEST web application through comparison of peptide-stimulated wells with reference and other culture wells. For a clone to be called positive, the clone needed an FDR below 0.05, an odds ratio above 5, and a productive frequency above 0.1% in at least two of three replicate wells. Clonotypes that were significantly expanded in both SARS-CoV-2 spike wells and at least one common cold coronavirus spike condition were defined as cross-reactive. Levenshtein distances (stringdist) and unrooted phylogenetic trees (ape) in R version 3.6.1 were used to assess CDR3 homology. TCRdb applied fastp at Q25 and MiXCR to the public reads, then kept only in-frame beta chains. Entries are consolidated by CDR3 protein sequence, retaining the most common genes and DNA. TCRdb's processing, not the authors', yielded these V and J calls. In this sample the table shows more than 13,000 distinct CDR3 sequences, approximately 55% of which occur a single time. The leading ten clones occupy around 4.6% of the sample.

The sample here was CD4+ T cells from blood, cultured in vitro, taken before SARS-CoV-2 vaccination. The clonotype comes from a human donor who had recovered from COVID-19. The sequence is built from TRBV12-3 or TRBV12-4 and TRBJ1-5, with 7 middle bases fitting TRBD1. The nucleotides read TGTGCCAGCAGCCTGACAGGGTCCCAGCATTTT. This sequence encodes CASSLTGSQHF.